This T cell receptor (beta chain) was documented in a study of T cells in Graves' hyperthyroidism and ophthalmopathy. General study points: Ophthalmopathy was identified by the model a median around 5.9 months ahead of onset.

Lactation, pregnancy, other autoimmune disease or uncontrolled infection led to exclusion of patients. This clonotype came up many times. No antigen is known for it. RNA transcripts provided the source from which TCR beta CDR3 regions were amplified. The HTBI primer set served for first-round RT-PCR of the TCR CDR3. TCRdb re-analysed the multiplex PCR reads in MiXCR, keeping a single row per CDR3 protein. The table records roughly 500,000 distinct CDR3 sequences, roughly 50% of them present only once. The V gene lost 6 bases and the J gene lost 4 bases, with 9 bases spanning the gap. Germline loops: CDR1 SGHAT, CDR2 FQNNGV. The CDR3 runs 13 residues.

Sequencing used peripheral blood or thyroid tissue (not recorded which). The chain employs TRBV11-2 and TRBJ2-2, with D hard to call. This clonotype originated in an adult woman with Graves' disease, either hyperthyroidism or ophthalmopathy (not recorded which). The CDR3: CASSLMITGELFF. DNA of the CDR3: TGTGCCAGCAGTCTAATGATCACCGGGGAGCTGTTTTTT.